This entry is about one TCR beta chain. Its antigen is not yet known. Qualities for individual bases were not recorded, and no much larger clone is one base off. This sample is part of a study of cytomegalovirus exposure and HLA in healthy donors listed by TCRdb under 2017. A note on the overall study: According to a later analysis, the 120 or so validation repertoires were produced on the same platform as the roughly 700 repertoires of the first cohort. The study aimed to test whether signatures of past pathogen exposure could be identified by cataloging public T cell receptors. Along with the approximately 650-subject first cohort, a separate validation cohort of roughly 110 different subjects was used. The study combined high-throughput TCR immunosequencing, statistical association of individual TCRs with disease status, and machine learning to predict cytomegalovirus infection status.

Overall study outcomes, separate from this receptor: All 130 or so repertoires were used to score co-occurrence in the validation cohort in a later analysis, because that analysis had no HLA typing for the cohort. The study gave a list of 150 to 200 TCR beta chains associated with cytomegalovirus. Cytomegalovirus status was reported to be diagnosed by the classifier with high specificity and sensitivity in both the original and validation cohorts. In vitro tests confirmed that a few of the cytomegalovirus-associated TCR beta chains recognize cytomegalovirus antigens. A later analysis found that TCRs clustered in the first cohort also tended to co-occur in the approximately 120 validation repertoires, with about 94% of cluster scores above 0. Most TCR sequences were seen in very few donors, while some public TCRs were found in many individuals. It was suggested by the authors that the approach could potentially be generalized to other disease states and immunological phenotypes.

The protocol used for the library was the immunoSEQ multiplex PCR assay. The published analysis was carried out like this. A statistical classification framework was built for diagnosing cytomegalovirus status from the catalog of TCR beta chain sequences. TCRdb holds this immuneACCESS table with in-frame rearrangements only. Some clones are missing; in checked studies, unresolved V genes explain under half, and the rest has no known cause. D and trimming come from the DNA, and the V and J calls and clone size come from that table. The sample profile shows tens of thousands of clones; 85% to 95% of them were found once. The top ten hold approximately 0.69% of the sample. Donors formed part of the validation cohort, which comprised approximately 130 subjects and was distinct from the first cohort of under 800 subjects. The germline V and J ends show losses of 6 bases and 12 bases respectively, and no gene match explains 8 bases of the junction. Reading the germline V gene gives CDR1 SNHLY and CDR2 FYNNEI. The CDR3 sequence holds 11 residues, the cysteine and phenylalanine included. Of all the DNA, just the CDR3 is kept, 33 bases in frame from base 1.

The origin of this receptor is a woman under 30 in good health and CMV-seronegative. This chain is built from TRBV2 and TRBJ2-7; a stretch of 7 junction bases matches TRBD2. Specimen: PBMCs. In nucleotides, the sequence is TGTGCCAGCAGCGCCCTGCGGGAGTTGTACTTC. Its product reads: CASSALRELYF.